This T cell receptor beta chain stems from a study of T-cell reconstitution after alpha-beta-depleted transplantation in children. V was cut by 4 bases and J by 4 bases, with 16 bases left in between. The CDR3 consists of 15 residues. The germline gives CDR1 SQVTM, CDR2 ANQGSEA. This clonotype was picked up a small number of times. TCRbeta library construction was performed incorporating unique molecular identifiers. TCRdb independently ran MiXCR on the PCR reads; one entry per CDR3 protein. The repertoire holds roughly 610,000 distinct CDR3 sequences, with roughly a tenth as singletons. V and J are TRBV29-1 and TRBJ2-2, with D perhaps matching TRBD2 (6 bases). Here the sequenced sample was PBMCs from the stem cell graft donor, taken from the stem cell graft. This receptor was identified in a human donor who donated a stem cell graft to a child with acute myeloid leukemia. DNA for the CDR3: TGCAGCGTTGGGGGACGGCGGGACCCCACCGGGGAGCTGTTTTTT. This codes for CSVGGRRDPTGELFF.